Listed below are T cell receptor beta chains from one sample, sequenced in a study of blood T cells in healthy people across ages. TCRdb redid the calling of the 5' RACE reads with MiXCR, one entry per CDR3 protein. The repertoire includes hundreds of thousands of distinct CDR3 sequences, around three fifths of them detected once, and 20% to 30% sits in the top ten. The specimen sequenced was blood. These receptors originate from a man aged 40-55 years in good health. CDR3s leave out the opening cysteine and the closing phenylalanine or tryptophan. Each record gives: J gene, CDR3 length, V gene, CDR3 protein.

>TRBJ2-5|15|TRBV10-3
AISGPRISGESETQY
>.|12|TRBV28
ASSTDRGSHEQY
>TRBJ1-4|13|TRBV18
ASSHKDRVSEKLF
>TRBJ2-5|9|TRBV30
VLEQQETQY
>TRBJ2-3|14|TRBV12-3/TRBV12-4
ASSFGIGVDTDTQY
>TRBJ1-5|13|TRBV25-1
ASSEGIGEGQPQH
>TRBJ1-6|14|TRBV2
ASSEDAGRQASPLH
>TRBJ2-7|14|TRBV10-3
AISEPLRAGSNEQY
>TRBJ2-5|11|TRBV12-3/TRBV12-4
SSLAGRDETQY
>TRBJ1-5|11|TRBV2
ASSGTPYQPQH
>TRBJ2-3|11|TRBV4-1
ASSQPGRETQY
>TRBJ2-7|12|TRBV6-5
ATRYGAGPYEQY
>TRBJ2-4|12|TRBV2
ASMVWDRGPEQY
>TRBJ1-1|8|TRBV20-1
SARGGAAF
>TRBJ2-3|10|TRBV29-1
SDGTNTDTQY
>TRBJ2-7|11|TRBV14
ASRGGASYEQY
>TRBJ2-5|13|TRBV10-3
AISSASGSKETQY
>TRBJ2-1|13|TRBV2
ASSGRQGGYNEQF
>TRBJ2-5|14|TRBV9
ASSVQPQGKRETQY
>TRBJ2-1|13|TRBV6-5
ASSRVTRAYNEQF
>TRBJ2-5|10|TRBV29-1
SVNRGQETQY
>TRBJ2-2|13|TRBV29-1
SVEISGSGTGELF
>TRBJ2-3|12|TRBV15
ATSRDDGTDTQY
>TRBJ2-7|10|TRBV27
ASRGAHNEQY
>TRBJ2-3|13|TRBV7-2
ASSGDPSSTDTQY
>TRBJ2-7|12|TRBV6-6
ASSDRSDDYEQY
>TRBJ1-2|12|TRBV12-3/TRBV12-4
ASSVAEWGGGYT
>TRBJ2-7|14|TRBV28
ATLARPGQGSYEQY
>TRBJ1-2|15|TRBV28
ASTLESPGGLGYGYT
>TRBJ1-6|13|TRBV28
ASSLARNPNSPLH
>TRBJ2-3|10|TRBV12-3/TRBV12-4
ASSHGSYTQY
>TRBJ2-5|13|TRBV7-8
ASSLDWTGEETQY
>TRBJ1-4|13|TRBV16
ASSGSRSGPEKLF
>.|12|TRBV7-2
AGSFSASGETQY
>TRBJ2-3|18|TRBV20-1
SANEPSGRAWGSLADTQY
>TRBJ2-6|14|TRBV13
ASSPPRVAGANVPT
>TRBJ1-2|14|TRBV11-1
ASSSRLSGRNYGYT
>TRBJ1-1|12|TRBV18
ASSPGQGRTEAF
>TRBJ1-2|11|TRBV2
ASRAGTLETHT
>TRBJ1-2|13|TRBV20-1
SASHPGGADYGYT
>.|12|TRBV6-2/TRBV6-3
DSSRAGLSYEQY
>TRBJ2-7|11|TRBV7-2
ASSLGSGYEQY
>TRBJ2-1|12|TRBV20-1
SALTGTGLNEQF
>TRBJ2-7|11|TRBV2
AGRTTLNYEQY
>TRBJ2-2|14|TRBV5-6
ASSWDRTSISGELF
>TRBJ2-7|12|TRBV7-9
ASSLADGFGIQY
>TRBJ2-3|15|TRBV6-5
ASSYSLGTGSTDTQY
>TRBJ1-1|11|TRBV20-1
SAVGQGSTEAF
>TRBJ2-7|10|TRBV7-9
ASSLAGGQGY
>TRBJ1-6|14|TRBV5-1
ASSHNQGGHNSPPH
>TRBJ1-6|13|TRBV11-3
ASSRHPSDNSPLH
>TRBJ1-3|9|TRBV12-3/TRBV12-4
ASSFRFTIY